The sample holds many counts of the clone carrying this T cell receptor beta chain. As yet, its antigen is unknown. The read falls 3 residues short of the CDR3 end, and the missing part is taken from the germline J gene. This entry is derived from a study of T cell clonality in common variable immunodeficiency. General study results and limits: In common variable immunodeficiency, TCR beta chains reportedly carried fewer deletions and N-nucleotide insertions. Authors noted CVID clonality's cause needs subpopulation repertoire sequencing. Compared with healthy controls, CVID subjects showed increased TCRbeta clonality, mostly in about a third. Fewer TCRbeta clones were shared among CVID subjects than controls.

The table came from immunoSEQ multiplex PCR; TCRdb's copy has only in-frame clones and leaves some out. The counts give 35,000 or so clones, none of them seen only once; 2.5% to 3% is held by the top ten. Looked up from germline, CDR1 is DFQATT and CDR2 is SNEGSKA (reference sequence). The CDR3 runs to 14 residues. Trimming cost V 5 bases and J 5 bases; bases outside gene matches: 9. The clonotype originates from a person between 18 and 75 years old in good health. The specimen was peripheral blood mononuclear cells. The gene calls are TRBV20-1 and TRBJ2-5; 9 bases align to TRBD2. The CDR3 protein is CSASSTGTSETQYF. The part of the CDR3 DNA that was read is TGCAGTGCTTCCTCAACCGGGACTAGCGAGACC.